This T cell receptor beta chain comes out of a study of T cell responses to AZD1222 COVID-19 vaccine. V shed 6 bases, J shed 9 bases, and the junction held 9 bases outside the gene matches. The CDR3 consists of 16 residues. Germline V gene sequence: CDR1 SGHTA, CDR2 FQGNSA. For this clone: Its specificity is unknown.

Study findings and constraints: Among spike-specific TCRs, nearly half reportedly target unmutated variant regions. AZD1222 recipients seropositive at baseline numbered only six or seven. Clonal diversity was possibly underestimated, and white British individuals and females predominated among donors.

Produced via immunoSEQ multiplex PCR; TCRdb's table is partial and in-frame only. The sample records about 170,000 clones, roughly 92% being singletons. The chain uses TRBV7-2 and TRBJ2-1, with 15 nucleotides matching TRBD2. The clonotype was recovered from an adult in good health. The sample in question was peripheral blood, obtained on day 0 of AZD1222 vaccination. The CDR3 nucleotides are TGTGCCAGCAGGCCCCGGACTAGCGGGAGGGATGGTGAGCAGTTCTTC. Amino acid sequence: CASRPRTSGRDGEQFF. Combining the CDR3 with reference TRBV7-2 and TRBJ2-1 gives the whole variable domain GAGVSQSPSNKVTEKGKDVELRCDPISGHTALYWYRQSLGQGLEFLIYFQGNSAPDKSGLPSDRFSAERTGGSVSTLTIQRTQQEDSAVYLCASRPRTSGRDGEQFFGPGTRLTVL.